This T cell receptor (beta chain) was captured by sequencing in a study of T-cell reconstitution after alpha-beta-depleted transplantation in children. General study results and limits: Expanded graft clones, several hundred of them, were reportedly the source of alpha-beta T cells about two months after transplant. Surviving recipient T cells and thymic progenitors accounted for the high day-60 TCRbeta diversity observed in some patients.

V lost 1 base and J lost 3; bases outside the gene matches: 8. The CDR3 totals 17 residues. From germline, CDR1 is SGHTA and CDR2 FQGNSA. This clonotype occurred a few times. Antigen: not known. For TCRbeta, the library was prepared with unique molecular identifiers. TCRdb recomputed calls from the PCR reads with MiXCR, one row per CDR3 protein. The sample lists about 590,000 distinct CDR3 sequences, 13% seen once, with approximately 2.1% in the top ten. The material sequenced was PBMCs, mostly from graft donor cells, taken 360 days after TCRalphabeta/CD19-depleted stem cell transplant. This sequence originates from a male patient between 10 and 17 years old who had a stem cell transplant for acute myeloid leukemia, so the T cells may come from the graft donor. The rearrangement uses TRBV7-2 and TRBJ2-2; 7 positions agree with TRBD1. Written as DNA, the CDR3 is TGTGCCAGCAGCTTAGTCCTGACAGGGTTTTACACCGGGGAGCTGTTTTTT. This sequence encodes CASSLVLTGFYTGELFF.